This T cell receptor (beta chain) comes out of a study of neurological immune-mediated disorders. Study overall: Relapsing-remitting disease affected about 30, and secondary progressive 3, of around 34 multiple sclerosis patients. Notes on the study in general: Phylogenetic analysis grouped 18 of 34 multiple sclerosis patients' repertoires together, suggesting a possible repertoire signature. HTLV-1-associated myelopathy had the most TCR clonal expansion, while multiple sclerosis had the least, a level that fell below healthy controls.

With 10-nucleotide random UMIs, 5'RACE was used to make the cDNA. TCRdb itself ran the 5' RACE reads through MiXCR, one entry per CDR3 protein. The data hold about 74,000 distinct CDR3 sequences, with roughly 5.6% observed a single time. Germline trimming cut 4 bases from V and 7 bases from J; bases unmatched to any gene: 9. Germline V gene data show CDR1 as SGHRS and CDR2 as YFSETQ. CDR3 size: 16 residues. This clonotype was observed at least ten times. The antigen is unknown. This chain connects TRBV5-1 to TRBJ2-1; the match to TRBD2 covers 12 bases. The sequencing input was PBMCs. The TCR originated in a young man with multiple sclerosis. The CDR3 is CASSLRLAGAGNEQFF. The CDR3 nucleotides read TGCGCCAGCAGCCTACGACTAGCGGGGGCGGGGAATGAGCAGTTCTTC.